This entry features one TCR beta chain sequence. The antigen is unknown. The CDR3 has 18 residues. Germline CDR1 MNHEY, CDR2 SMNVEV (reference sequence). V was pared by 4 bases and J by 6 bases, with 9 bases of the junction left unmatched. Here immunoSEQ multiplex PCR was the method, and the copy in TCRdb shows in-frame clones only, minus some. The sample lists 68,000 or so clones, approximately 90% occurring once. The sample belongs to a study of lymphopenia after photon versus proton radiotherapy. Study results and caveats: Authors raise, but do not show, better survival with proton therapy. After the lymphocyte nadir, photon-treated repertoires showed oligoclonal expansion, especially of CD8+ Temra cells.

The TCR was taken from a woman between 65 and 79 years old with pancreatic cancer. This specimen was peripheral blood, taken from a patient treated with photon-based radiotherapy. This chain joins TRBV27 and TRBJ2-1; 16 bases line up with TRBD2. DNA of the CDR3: TGTGCCAGCAGTTCGGGACTAGCGGGAGGGTTCTACGGCAATGAGCAGTTCTTC. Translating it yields CASSSGLAGGFYGNEQFF.